The clone carrying this T cell receptor (beta chain) was seen more than once but under ten times. The antigen is unknown. CDR3 length: 13 amino acids. The germline V and J ends were trimmed by 2 bases and 9 bases, with 11 bases remaining between them. Looked up from germline, CDR1 is SNHLY and CDR2 is FYNNEI. On each TCR cDNA molecule, a unique molecular identifier was present. Each CDR3 protein is one row after TCRdb ran MiXCR on the 5' RACE reads. The profile shows just over 70,000 distinct CDR3 sequences, 8% to 9% of them singletons. This entry belongs to a study of spatial heterogeneity in lung cancer. Across the whole study: There were, on average, more than ten raw-read appearances for each unique TCR and UMI combination. Study observations and caveats: More often at tumor resection than at routine follow-up, ubiquitous expanded tumor TCRs were detected in the blood.

Time point meaning: blood at routine non-recurrence follow-up after resection. No cells were sorted before sequencing. The whole RNA sequenced was extracted from tumor, nontumor lung or frozen PBMC. V gene TRBV2 combines with J gene TRBJ2-4, with D perhaps matching TRBD2 (6 bases). Sequences were derived from PBMCs, sampled at follow-up. The TCR comes from a female donor with early-stage non-small cell lung cancer. The CDR3 DNA reads as TGTGCCAGCAGTGAACGGGCCGGGGGCATTCAGTACTTC. Residues: CASSERAGGIQYF.